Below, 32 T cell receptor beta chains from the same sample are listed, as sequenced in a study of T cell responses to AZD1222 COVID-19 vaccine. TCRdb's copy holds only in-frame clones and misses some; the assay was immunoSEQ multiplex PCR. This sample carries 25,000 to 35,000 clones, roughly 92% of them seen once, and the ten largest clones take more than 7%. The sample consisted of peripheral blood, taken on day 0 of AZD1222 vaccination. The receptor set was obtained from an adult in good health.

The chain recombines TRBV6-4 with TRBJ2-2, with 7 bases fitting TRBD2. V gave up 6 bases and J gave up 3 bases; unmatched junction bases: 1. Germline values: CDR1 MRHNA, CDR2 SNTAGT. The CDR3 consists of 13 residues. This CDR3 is CASSSGDTGELFF. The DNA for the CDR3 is TGTGCCAGCAGCAGCGGGGACACCGGGGAGCTGTTTTTT.

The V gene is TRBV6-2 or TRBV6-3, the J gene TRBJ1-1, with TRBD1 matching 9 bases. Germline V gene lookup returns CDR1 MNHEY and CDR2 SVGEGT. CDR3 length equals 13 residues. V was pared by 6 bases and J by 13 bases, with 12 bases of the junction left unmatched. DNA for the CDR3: TGTGCCAGCAGCCCCTGGACAGGGGCTTTTGATTTCTTT. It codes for CASSPWTGAFDFF.

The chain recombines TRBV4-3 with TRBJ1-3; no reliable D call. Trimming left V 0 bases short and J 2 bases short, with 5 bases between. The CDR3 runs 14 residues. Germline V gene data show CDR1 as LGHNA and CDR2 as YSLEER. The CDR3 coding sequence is TGCGCCAGCAGCCAAGATCGTCCTGGAAACACCATATATTTT. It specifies CASSQDRPGNTIYF.

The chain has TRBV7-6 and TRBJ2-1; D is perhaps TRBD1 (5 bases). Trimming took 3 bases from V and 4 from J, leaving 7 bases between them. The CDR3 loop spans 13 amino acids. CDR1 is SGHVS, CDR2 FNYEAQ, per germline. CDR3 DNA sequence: TGTGCCAGCAGCTTCGGACAATACAATGAGCAGTTCTTC. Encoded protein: CASSFGQYNEQFF.

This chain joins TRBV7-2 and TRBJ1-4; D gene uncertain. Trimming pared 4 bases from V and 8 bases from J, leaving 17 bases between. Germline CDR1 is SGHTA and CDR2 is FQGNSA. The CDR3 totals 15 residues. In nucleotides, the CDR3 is TGTGCCAGCAGCTCTTTAGAGGATCGGGTCGAAAAACTGTTTTTT. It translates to CASSSLEDRVEKLFF.

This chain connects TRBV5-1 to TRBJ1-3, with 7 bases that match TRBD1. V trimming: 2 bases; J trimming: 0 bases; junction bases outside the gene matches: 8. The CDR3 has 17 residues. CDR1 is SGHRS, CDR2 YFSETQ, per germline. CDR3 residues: CASSLTPGQSSGNTIYF. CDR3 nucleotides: TGCGCCAGCAGCTTAACACCGGGACAGAGCTCTGGAAACACCATATATTTT.

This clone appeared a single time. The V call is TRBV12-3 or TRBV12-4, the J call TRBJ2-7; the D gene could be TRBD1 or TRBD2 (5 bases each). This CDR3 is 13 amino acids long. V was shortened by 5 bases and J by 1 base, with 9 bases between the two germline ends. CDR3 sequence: CASSRDGSYEQYF. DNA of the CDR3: TGTGCCAGCAGTCGGGACGGATCCTACGAGCAGTACTTC.

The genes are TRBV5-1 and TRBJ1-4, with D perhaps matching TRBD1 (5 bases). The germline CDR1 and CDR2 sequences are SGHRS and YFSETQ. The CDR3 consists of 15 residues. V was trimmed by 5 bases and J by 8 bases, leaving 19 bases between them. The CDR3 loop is CASREGPQYTEKLFF. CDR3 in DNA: TGCGCCAGCAGGGAGGGACCGCAGTATACCGAAAAACTGTTTTTT. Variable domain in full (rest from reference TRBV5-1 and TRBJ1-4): KAGVTQTPRYLIKTRGQQVTLSCSPISGHRSVSWYQQTPGQGLQFLFEYFSETQRNKGNFPGRFSGRQFSNSRSEMNVSTLELGDSALYLCASREGPQYTEKLFFGSGTQLSVL.

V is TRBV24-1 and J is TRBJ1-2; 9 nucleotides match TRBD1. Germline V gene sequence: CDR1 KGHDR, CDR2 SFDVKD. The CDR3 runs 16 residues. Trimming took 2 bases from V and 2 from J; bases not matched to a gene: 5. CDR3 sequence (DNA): TGTGCCACCAGTGATTCCCCCGGGACAGGGAACTATGGCTACACCTTC. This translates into CATSDSPGTGNYGYTF.

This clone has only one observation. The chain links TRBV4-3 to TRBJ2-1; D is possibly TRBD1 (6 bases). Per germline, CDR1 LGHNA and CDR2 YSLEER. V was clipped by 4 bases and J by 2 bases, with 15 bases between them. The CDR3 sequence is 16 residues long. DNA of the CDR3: TGCGCCAGCAGCCGGACGTATACAGGGCCCTACAATGAGCAGTTCTTC. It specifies CASSRTYTGPYNEQFF.

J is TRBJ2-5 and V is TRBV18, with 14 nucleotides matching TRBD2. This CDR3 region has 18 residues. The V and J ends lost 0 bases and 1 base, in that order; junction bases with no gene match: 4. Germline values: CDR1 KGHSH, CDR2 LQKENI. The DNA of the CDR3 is TGTGCCAGCTCACCACCGAGGGGACTAGCGGGGGCCCAAGAGACCCAGTACTTC. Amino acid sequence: CASSPPRGLAGAQETQYF.

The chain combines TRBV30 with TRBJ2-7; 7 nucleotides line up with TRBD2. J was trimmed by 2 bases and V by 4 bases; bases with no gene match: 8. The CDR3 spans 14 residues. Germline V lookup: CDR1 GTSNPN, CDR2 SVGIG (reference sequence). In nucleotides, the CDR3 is TGTGCCTGGACCCCCGGGACTACTCCCTACGAGCAGTACTTC. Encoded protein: CAWTPGTTPYEQYF.

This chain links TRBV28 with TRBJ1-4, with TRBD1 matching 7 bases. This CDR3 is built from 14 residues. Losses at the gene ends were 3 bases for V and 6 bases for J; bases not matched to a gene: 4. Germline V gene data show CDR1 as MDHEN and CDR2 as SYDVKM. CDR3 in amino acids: CASSFLQGDEKLFF. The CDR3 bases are TGTGCCAGCAGTTTTCTTCAGGGGGATGAAAAACTGTTTTTT.

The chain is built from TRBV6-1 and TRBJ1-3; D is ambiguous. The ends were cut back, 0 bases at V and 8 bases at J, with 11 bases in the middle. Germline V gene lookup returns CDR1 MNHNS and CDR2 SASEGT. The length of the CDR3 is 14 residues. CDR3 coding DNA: TGTGCCAGCAGTGAAGCTGGGGTTCTATACACCATATATTTT. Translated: CASSEAGVLYTIYF.

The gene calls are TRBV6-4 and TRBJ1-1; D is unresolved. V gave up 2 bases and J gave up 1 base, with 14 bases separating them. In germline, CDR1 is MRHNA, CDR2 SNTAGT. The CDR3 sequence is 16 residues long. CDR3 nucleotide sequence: TGTGCCAGCAGTGACCGCTACTCAGGCCGGAACACTGAAGCTTTCTTT. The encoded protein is CASSDRYSGRNTEAFF.

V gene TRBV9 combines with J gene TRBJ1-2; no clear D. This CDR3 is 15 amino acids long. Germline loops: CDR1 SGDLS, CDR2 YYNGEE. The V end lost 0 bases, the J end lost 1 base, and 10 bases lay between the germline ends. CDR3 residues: CASSVALTFNYGYTF. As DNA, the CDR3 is TGTGCCAGCAGCGTAGCCCTGACATTTAACTATGGCTACACCTTC.

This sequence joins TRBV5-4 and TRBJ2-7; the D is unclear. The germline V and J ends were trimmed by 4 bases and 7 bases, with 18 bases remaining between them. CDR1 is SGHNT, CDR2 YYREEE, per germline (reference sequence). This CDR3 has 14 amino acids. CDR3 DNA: TGTGCCAGCAGCCTGGACCATATAGGCCGTGAGCAGTACTTC. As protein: CASSLDHIGREQYF.

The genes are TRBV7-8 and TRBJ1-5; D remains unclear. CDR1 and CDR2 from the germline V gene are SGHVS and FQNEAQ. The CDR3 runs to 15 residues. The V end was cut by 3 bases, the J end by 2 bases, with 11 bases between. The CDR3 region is CASSLLGLGNQPQHF. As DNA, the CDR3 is TGTGCCAGCAGCTTGTTAGGATTGGGCAATCAGCCCCAGCATTTT.

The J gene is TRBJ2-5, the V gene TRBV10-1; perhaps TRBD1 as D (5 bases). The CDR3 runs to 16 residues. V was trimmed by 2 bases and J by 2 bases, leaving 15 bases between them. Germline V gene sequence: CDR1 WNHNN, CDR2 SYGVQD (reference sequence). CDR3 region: CASSEGAFGAQETQYF. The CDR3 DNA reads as TGCGCCAGCAGTGAGGGGGCATTTGGAGCGCAAGAGACCCAGTACTTC.

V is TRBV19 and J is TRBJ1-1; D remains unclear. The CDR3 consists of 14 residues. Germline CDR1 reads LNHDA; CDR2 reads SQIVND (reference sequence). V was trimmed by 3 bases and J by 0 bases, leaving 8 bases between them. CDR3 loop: CASSIWVLNTEAFF. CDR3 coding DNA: TGTGCCAGTAGTATTTGGGTTTTGAACACTGAAGCTTTCTTT.

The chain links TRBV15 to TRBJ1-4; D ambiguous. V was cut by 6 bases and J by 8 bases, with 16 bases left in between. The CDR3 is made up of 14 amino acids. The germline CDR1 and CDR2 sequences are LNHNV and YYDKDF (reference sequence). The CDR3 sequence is CATRDLATREKLFF. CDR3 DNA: TGTGCCACCAGAGATTTGGCGACTCGGGAAAAACTGTTTTTT.

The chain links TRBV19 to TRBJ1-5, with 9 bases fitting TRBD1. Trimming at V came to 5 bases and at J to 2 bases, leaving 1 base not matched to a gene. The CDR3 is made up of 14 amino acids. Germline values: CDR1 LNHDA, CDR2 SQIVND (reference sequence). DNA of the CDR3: TGTGCCAGTAGTTGGACAGGGGGCAATCAGCCCCAGCATTTT. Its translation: CASSWTGGNQPQHF.

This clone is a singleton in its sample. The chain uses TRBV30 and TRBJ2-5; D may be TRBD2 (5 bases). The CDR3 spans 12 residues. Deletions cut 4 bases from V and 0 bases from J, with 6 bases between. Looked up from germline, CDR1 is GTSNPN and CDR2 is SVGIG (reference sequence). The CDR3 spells CAWTTNQETQYF. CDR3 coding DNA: TGTGCCTGGACGACTAACCAAGAGACCCAGTACTTC.

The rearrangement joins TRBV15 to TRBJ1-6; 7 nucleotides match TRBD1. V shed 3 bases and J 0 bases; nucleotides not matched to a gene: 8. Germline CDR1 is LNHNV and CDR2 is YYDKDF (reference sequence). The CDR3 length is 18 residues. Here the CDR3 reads CATSSAQGGSSYNSPLHF. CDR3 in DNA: TGTGCCACCAGCAGTGCGCAGGGGGGGAGCTCCTATAATTCACCCCTCCACTTT.

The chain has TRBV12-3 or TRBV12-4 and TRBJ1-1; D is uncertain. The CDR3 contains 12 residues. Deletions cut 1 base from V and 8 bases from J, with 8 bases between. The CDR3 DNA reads TGTGCCAGCAGTTTAGTCAACGGAGAAGCTTTCTTT. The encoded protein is CASSLVNGEAFF.

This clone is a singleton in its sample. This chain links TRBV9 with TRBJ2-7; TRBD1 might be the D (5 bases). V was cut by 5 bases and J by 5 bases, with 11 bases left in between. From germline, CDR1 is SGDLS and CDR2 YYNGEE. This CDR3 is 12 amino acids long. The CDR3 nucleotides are TGTGCCAGCAGTGCAGGGTCCAACGAGCAGTACTTC. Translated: CASSAGSNEQYF.

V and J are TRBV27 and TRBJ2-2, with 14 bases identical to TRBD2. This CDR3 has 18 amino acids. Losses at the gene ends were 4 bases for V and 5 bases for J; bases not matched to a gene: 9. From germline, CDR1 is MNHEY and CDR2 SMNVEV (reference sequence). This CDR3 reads CASSSTGTSGRWTGELFF. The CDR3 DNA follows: TGTGCCAGCAGTTCCACCGGGACTAGCGGGAGATGGACCGGGGAGCTGTTTTTT.

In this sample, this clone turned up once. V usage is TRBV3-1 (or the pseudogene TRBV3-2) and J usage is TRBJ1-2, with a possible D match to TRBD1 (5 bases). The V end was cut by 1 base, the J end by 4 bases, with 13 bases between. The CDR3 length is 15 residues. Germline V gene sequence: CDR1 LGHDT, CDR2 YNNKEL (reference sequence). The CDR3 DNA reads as TGTGCCAGCAGCCAAGGATATGGGGACCGCTATGGCTACACCTTC. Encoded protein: CASSQGYGDRYGYTF.

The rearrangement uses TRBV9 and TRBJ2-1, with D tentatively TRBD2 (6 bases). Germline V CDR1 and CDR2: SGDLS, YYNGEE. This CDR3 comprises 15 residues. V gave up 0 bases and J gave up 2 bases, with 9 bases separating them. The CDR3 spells CASSVVADPYNEQFF. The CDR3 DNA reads TGTGCCAGCAGCGTAGTAGCGGACCCCTACAATGAGCAGTTCTTC.

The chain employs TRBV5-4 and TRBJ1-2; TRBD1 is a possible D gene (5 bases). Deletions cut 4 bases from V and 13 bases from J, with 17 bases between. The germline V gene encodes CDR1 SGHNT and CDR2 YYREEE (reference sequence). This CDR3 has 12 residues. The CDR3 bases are TGTGCCAGCAGCCTGCCTCGGGGGGAAATCACCTTC. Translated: CASSLPRGEITF.

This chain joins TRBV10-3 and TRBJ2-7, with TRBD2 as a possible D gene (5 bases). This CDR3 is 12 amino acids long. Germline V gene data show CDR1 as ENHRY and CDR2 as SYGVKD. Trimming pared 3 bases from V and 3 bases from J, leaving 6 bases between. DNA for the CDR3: TGTGCCATCAGTGACGGGGACTACGAGCAGTACTTC. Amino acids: CAISDGDYEQYF.

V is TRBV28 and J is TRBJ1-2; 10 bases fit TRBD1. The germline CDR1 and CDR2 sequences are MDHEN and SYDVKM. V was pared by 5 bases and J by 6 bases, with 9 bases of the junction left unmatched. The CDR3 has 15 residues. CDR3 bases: TGTGCCAGCAGTCCAGGAGTTGGGACAGGGGATGGCTACACCTTC. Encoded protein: CASSPGVGTGDGYTF.